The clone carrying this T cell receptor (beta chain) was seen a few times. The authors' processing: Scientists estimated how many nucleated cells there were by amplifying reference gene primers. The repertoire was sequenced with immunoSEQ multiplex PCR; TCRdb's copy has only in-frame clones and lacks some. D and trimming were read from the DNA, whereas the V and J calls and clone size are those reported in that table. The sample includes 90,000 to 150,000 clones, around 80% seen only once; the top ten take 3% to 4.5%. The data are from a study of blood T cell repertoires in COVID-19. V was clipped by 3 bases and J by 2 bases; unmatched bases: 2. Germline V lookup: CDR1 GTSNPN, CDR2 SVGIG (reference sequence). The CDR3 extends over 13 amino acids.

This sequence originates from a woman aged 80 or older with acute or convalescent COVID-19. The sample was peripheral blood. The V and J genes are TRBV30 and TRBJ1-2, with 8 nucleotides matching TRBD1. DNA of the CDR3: TGTGCCTGGAGCAGACAGGGGAACTATGGCTACACCTTC. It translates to CAWSRQGNYGYTF.